One and the same sample provided the 3 T cell receptor beta chains below, sequenced in a study of T cell responses to AZD1222 COVID-19 vaccine. Generated by immunoSEQ multiplex PCR, the TCRdb table keeps only in-frame clones and is missing some. The table has about 80,000 clones, around 90% seen once. Sample: peripheral blood, taken on day 0 of AZD1222 vaccination. The origin of the receptors is an adult in good health.

V is TRBV6-5 and J is TRBJ1-2; no reliable D call. The CDR3 contains 16 residues. The V gene's germline CDR1 is MNHEY and CDR2 SVGAGI. V lost 4 bases, J lost 0 bases, and 15 bases lay in between. In nucleotides, the CDR3 is TGTGCCAGCAGTTCCGCCTGGTCCTCGGCTAACTATGGCTACACCTTC. Translating gives CASSSAWSSANYGYTF.

The chain is built from TRBV4-3 and TRBJ1-1; TRBD1 might be the D (5 bases). V was shortened by 5 bases and J by 5 bases, with 12 bases between the two germline ends. Germline values: CDR1 LGHNA, CDR2 YSLEER. CDR3 length: 13 residues. CDR3 in amino acids: CASSIQRGTEAFF. CDR3 nucleotides: TGCGCCAGCAGCATCCAACGGGGGACTGAAGCTTTCTTT.

This chain links TRBV28 with TRBJ1-3; D not certain. Germline V lookup: CDR1 MDHEN, CDR2 SYDVKM. The CDR3 consists of 15 residues. Trimming left V 8 bases short and J 2 bases short, with 16 bases between. This CDR3 is CASAIPDGTGNTIYF. In DNA form, the CDR3 reads TGTGCCAGCGCGATCCCGGACGGTACTGGAAACACCATATATTTT.